The 9 T cell receptor beta chains below all came from one sample that was sequenced in a study of beta chain features in type 1 diabetes. Since all of the isolated RNA was reverse transcribed, expressed TCRB transcripts were what got sequenced. The table came from immunoSEQ multiplex PCR; TCRdb's copy has only in-frame clones and leaves some out. This table holds 400,000 to 600,000 clones, around 28% found once. Specimen: naive CD4+ T cells from blood. These receptors all stem from a man between 18 and 29 years old in good health.

The chain couples TRBV29-1 to TRBJ2-3; 9 nucleotides line up with TRBD1. CDR3 length equals 17 residues. Germline CDR1 is SQVTM and CDR2 is ANQGSEA. The ends lost 1 base at V and 2 bases at J; junction bases unmatched: 10. The CDR3 DNA is TGCAGCGTTGAAGGGGCGCGGGGACAGGGACCCACAGATACGCAGTATTTT. Translating gives CSVEGARGQGPTDTQYF.

This clone showed up just a few times. The gene calls are TRBV6-6 and TRBJ2-5, with D tentatively TRBD2 (5 bases). Trimming left V 4 bases short and J 3 bases short, with 6 bases between. This CDR3 comprises 12 residues. Germline values: CDR1 MNHNY, CDR2 SVGAGI (reference sequence). The CDR3 nucleotides read TGTGCCAGCAGTTTCGGGGAAGAGACCCAGTACTTC. Protein sequence: CASSFGEETQYF.

This clone was observed a handful of times. This chain connects TRBV5-6 to TRBJ1-2; D is ambiguous. The CDR3 runs to 14 residues. The germline gives CDR1 SGHDT, CDR2 YYEEEE. V shed 0 bases and J shed 5 bases, with 11 bases lying between them. The CDR3 DNA sequence: TGTGCCAGCAGCTTGGGGCGGAGCACTTATGGCTACACCTTC. Its protein product is CASSLGRSTYGYTF. The variable domain in full, completed from reference TRBV5-6 and TRBJ1-2, reads DAGVTQSPTHLIKTRGQQVTLRCSPKSGHDTVSWYQQALGQGPQFIFQYYEEEERQRGNFPDRFSGHQFPNYSSELNVNALLLGDSALYLCASSLGRSTYGYTFGSGTRLTVV.

The chain recombines TRBV13 with TRBJ2-7; 8 bases match TRBD1. The CDR3 is 15 residues long. Germline CDR1 is PRHDT and CDR2 is FYEKMQ (reference sequence). V dropped 5 bases and J dropped 2; count of bases not matched to a gene: 8. The CDR3 DNA reads TGTGCCAGCAGCCCCCTGACAGGGGCCCCCTACGAGCAGTACTTC. It translates to CASSPLTGAPYEQYF.

In its sample, this clone was seen a few times. This sequence joins TRBV25-1 and TRBJ2-5; 7 bases fit TRBD1. CDR1 and CDR2 (germline): MGHDK, SYGVNS. The V and J ends lost 4 bases and 2 bases, in that order; junction bases with no gene match: 4. This CDR3 spans 14 amino acids. CDR3: CASSVQGRQETQYF. The CDR3 region has the DNA TGTGCCAGCAGTGTACAGGGGCGGCAAGAGACCCAGTACTTC.

The genes are TRBV28 and TRBJ2-3, with TRBD2 matching over 9 bases. The CDR3 consists of 15 residues. V was pared by 4 bases and J by 3 bases, with 5 bases of the junction left unmatched. CDR1 and CDR2 from the germline V gene are MDHEN and SYDVKM. CDR3 amino acids: CASSSSGIGTDTQYF. The CDR3 coding sequence is TGTGCCAGCAGTTCTAGCGGGATCGGGACAGATACGCAGTATTTT.

The chain recombines TRBV11-2 with TRBJ2-5; 9 bases are a match to TRBD2. CDR1 and CDR2 (germline): SGHAT, FQNNGV. The V gene end was trimmed by 5 bases and the J gene end by 1 base; junction bases not matched to a gene: 5. The CDR3 loop spans 15 amino acids. For the CDR3, the DNA is TGTGCCAGCAGCCCTAGCGGGATCTTCCAAGAGACCCAGTACTTC. Translating gives CASSPSGIFQETQYF.

This clone has a single count. The CDR3, as DNA: TGTGCCAGCAGCGTACGTGCTAGCGGGGCCGGGGAGCTGTTTTTT. This encodes CASSVRASGAGELFF. V usage is TRBV9 and J usage is TRBJ2-2; 9 nucleotides align to TRBD2. J was trimmed by 6 bases and V by 1 base; bases with no gene match: 4. The CDR3 is 15 residues long. The germline V gene encodes CDR1 SGDLS and CDR2 YYNGEE.

The sample holds a few counts of this clone. The chain uses TRBV4-2 and TRBJ2-7, with 11 bases fitting TRBD2. The CDR3 runs 15 residues. Germline trimming cut 1 base from V and 4 bases from J; bases unmatched to any gene: 3. Germline CDR1 LGHNA, CDR2 YNFKEQ. CDR3 sequence reads: CASSQAGTSGYEQYF. The CDR3 DNA reads TGTGCCAGCAGCCAAGCCGGGACTAGCGGTTACGAGCAGTACTTC.